This is a list of T cell receptor beta chains from one sample in a study of long-term antiretroviral therapy in people with HIV. Sequencing used immunoSEQ multiplex PCR; TCRdb keeps in-frame clones, though not all of them. The sample records 35,000 or so clones, roughly 94% being singletons. The starting material was unsorted PBMCs, obtained 4.1 years after starting antiretroviral therapy. The source is a woman in her 50s with HIV. CDR3s include the opening cysteine and the closing phenylalanine or tryptophan. A D gene is named only where the DNA matches it firmly. Part of the rows lack a size; the others show once, few, many or a class for expanded clones.

j_gene,abundance,v_gene,d_gene,CDR3aa,CDR3nt
TRBJ1-6,once,TRBV5-1,TRBD1,CASREQGGSPLHF,TGCGCCAGCAGGGAACAGGGGGGTTCACCCCTCCACTTT
TRBJ1-2,once,TRBV19,.,CASRPIRGPLLLYYGYTF,TGTGCCAGTAGGCCCATCCGGGGGCCTCTCCTTCTTTACTATGGCTACACCTTC
TRBJ2-5,.,TRBV21-1,.,CASSIEQEETQYF,TGTGCCAGCAGCATAGAACAAGAAGAGACCCAGTACTTC
TRBJ1-1,.,TRBV19,.,CASSIYPGARTEAFF,TGTGCCAGTAGTATTTATCCGGGGGCAAGGACTGAAGCTTTCTTT
TRBJ1-6,few,TRBV4-3,.,CASSQDDPMNQNSPLHF,TGCGCCAGCAGCCAAGACGATCCCATGAACCAAAATTCACCCCTCCACTTT
TRBJ2-3,once,TRBV5-1,TRBD1,CASSSGQGTDTQYF,TGCGCCAGCAGCTCGGGACAGGGGACAGATACGCAGTATTTT
TRBJ1-4,.,TRBV30,TRBD1,CARGQGAPLGEKLFF,TGTGCCCGCGGACAGGGGGCGCCCCTAGGTGAAAAACTGTTTTTT
TRBJ2-1,.,TRBV6-1,TRBD2,CASSGSTSGVHNEQFF,TGTGCCAGCAGTGGATCAACTAGCGGGGTCCACAATGAGCAGTTCTTC
TRBJ1-2,.,TRBV29-1,TRBD1,CSVVPTGGLYGYTF,TGCAGCGTTGTCCCGACAGGGGGCTTGTATGGCTACACCTTC
TRBJ2-5,.,TRBV6-6,.,CASSYKEGDQETQYF,TGTGCCAGCAGTTACAAGGAAGGGGACCAAGAGACCCAGTACTTC
TRBJ1-1,.,TRBV9,.,CASSVVFQDGTAFF,TGTGCCAGCAGCGTAGTTTTTCAGGACGGGACGGCTTTCTTT
TRBJ1-1,.,TRBV5-1,.,CASRGLLNTEAFF,TGCGCCAGCCGAGGACTGTTGAACACTGAAGCTTTCTTT
TRBJ2-1,.,TRBV9,TRBD1,CASSVGQGGSFGYNEQFF,TGTGCCAGCAGCGTGGGACAGGGTGGAAGTTTCGGGTACAATGAGCAGTTCTTC
TRBJ1-2,.,TRBV15,.,CATSSLVPNYGYTF,TGTGCCACCAGCAGCCTAGTTCCTAACTATGGCTACACCTTC